The source of this TCR beta chain is a study of CD8+ T cells in alopecia areata. Study context: Twice daily, treated patients received 5 to 10 mg of oral tofacitinib. Severity of treated patients was scored by affected scalp percentage. The study, taken as a whole, reports: An increase in clonality over normal scalp was evident in lesional scalp, especially alopecia totalis/universalis.

Remarks on this clone: The antigen is undetermined.

TCR sequencing used cDNA made by reverse transcription of extracted RNA. Data came from immunoSEQ multiplex PCR; TCRdb stores just in-frame clones and leaves some out. The table has about 200,000 clones, less than 45% seen once; the top ten hold around 0.48%. The CDR3 covers 13 residues. Germline V gives CDR1 GTSNPN, CDR2 SVGIG (reference sequence). The V end lost 3 bases, the J end lost 3 bases, and 11 bases lay between the germline ends. The treatment: oral pan-JAK inhibitor, 5-10 mg twice daily. Cell sorting was applied to PBMCs, and CD4+ and CD8+ T cells were collected. V and J are TRBV30 and TRBJ1-1, with a tentative D call TRBD1 (5 bases). This material consisted of CD4+ T cells sorted from blood, taken around week 34, from a patient treated with tofacitinib. This TCR was recovered from a human donor with alopecia areata. The CDR3 sequence is CAWRLQGYTEAFF. The CDR3 bases are TGTGCCTGGAGATTGCAGGGTTACACTGAAGCTTTCTTT.